The 26 T cell receptor beta chains reported below all come from one sample, sequenced in a study of shared clonotypes between healthy human individuals. Assay used: immunoSEQ multiplex PCR; TCRdb lists only in-frame clones, some missing. Of hundreds of thousands of clones listed, 90% to 97% were seen once; the top ten hold less than 0.13%. CD8 cells classed as naive were CD45RO-negative and positively selected for CCR7, excluding terminally differentiated effector memory CD45RA+ cells. The sample taken for sequencing was naive CD8+ T cells sorted from blood. These receptors were collected from a woman in her thirties in good health.

V is TRBV2 and J is TRBJ1-2, with TRBD1 matching over 9 bases. After removal of 7 bases from V and 2 bases from J, the junction contained 5 bases not matched to a gene. This CDR3 is 14 amino acids long. Germline CDR1 and CDR2: SNHLY and FYNNEI. The CDR3 loop is CASMATGGNYGYTF. CDR3 in DNA: TGTGCCAGCATGGCGACAGGGGGAAACTATGGCTACACCTTC. Using reference TRBV2 and TRBJ1-2 for the parts outside the CDR3, the full variable domain is EPEVTQTPSHQVTQMGQEVILRCVPISNHLYFYWYRQILGQKVEFLVSFYNNEISEKSEIFDDQFSVERPDGSNFTLKIRSTKLEDSAMYFCASMATGGNYGYTFGSGTRLTVV.

The chain employs TRBV6-6 and TRBJ2-3, with a possible D match to TRBD1 (7 bases). The CDR3 is 14 amino acids. The germline CDR1 and CDR2 sequences are MNHNY and SVGAGI (reference sequence). Trimming took 10 bases from V and 6 from J, leaving 20 bases between them. The CDR3 nucleotides read TGTGCCACCGGAGGGGCAGGGGGTCGCGATACGCAGTATTTT. Translated: CATGGAGGRDTQYF.

The rearrangement joins TRBV5-4 to TRBJ2-7; 7 positions match TRBD2. Germline lookup yields CDR1 SGHNT and CDR2 YYREEE (reference sequence). The CDR3 totals 16 residues. Trimming removed 4 bases from V and 0 bases from J; junction bases left unmatched: 10. The DNA for the CDR3 is TGTGCCAGCAGCCCGGATGGGGGGGAGAGCTCCTACGAGCAGTACTTC. This sequence encodes CASSPDGGESSYEQYF.

The chain employs TRBV4-1 and TRBJ2-1, with D perhaps TRBD1 (6 bases). CDR3 length equals 18 residues. Between the trimmed V and J ends, which lost 1 base and 7 bases, there was a span of 23 bases. Looked up from germline, CDR1 is MGHRA and CDR2 is YSYEKL. CDR3 in DNA: TGCGCCAGCAGCCAAGGAGGGTCAGCCTATTTAAGGGGGAATGAGCAGTTCTTC. This encodes CASSQGGSAYLRGNEQFF.

The chain links TRBV29-1 to TRBJ2-1, with D maybe TRBD2 (5 bases). V gave up 6 bases and J gave up 4 bases, with 13 bases separating them. CDR3 length equals 13 residues. Germline V gives CDR1 SQVTM, CDR2 ANQGSEA. The CDR3 here is CSVRGRGYNEQFF. The CDR3, as DNA: TGCAGCGTGAGAGGACGGGGTTACAATGAGCAGTTCTTC.

This clone was recorded only once. The chain carries TRBV30 and TRBJ2-7; 7 bases map to TRBD1. The CDR3 consists of 14 residues. V shed 2 bases and J 5 bases; nucleotides not matched to a gene: 9. Germline lookup yields CDR1 GTSNPN and CDR2 SVGIG (reference sequence). CDR3 sequence reads: CAWSLTGSAHEQYF. The CDR3 DNA reads TGTGCCTGGAGTTTGACAGGGAGCGCCCACGAGCAGTACTTC.

The J gene is TRBJ1-1, the V gene TRBV18; D is unclear. The ends were cut back, 3 bases at V and 0 bases at J, with 11 bases in the middle. The CDR3 has 15 amino acids. Germline CDR1 is KGHSH and CDR2 is LQKENI. CDR3 sequence reads: CASSPTPGLNTEAFF. DNA of the CDR3: TGTGCCAGCTCACCTACACCTGGATTGAACACTGAAGCTTTCTTT.

This clone was counted a single time. The chain uses TRBV5-6 and TRBJ1-2, with unresolved D. Trimming removed 2 bases at V and 3 bases at J, with 5 bases between. The germline CDR1 and CDR2 sequences are SGHDT and YYEEEE. The CDR3 is 12 residues long. The CDR3 protein is CASSFGDYGYTF. The CDR3 region has the DNA TGTGCCAGCAGCTTTGGAGACTATGGCTACACCTTC.

As DNA, the CDR3 is TGTGCCAGCACCGCAGGGACTAGCGGGGCCAGCACAGATACGCAGTATTTT. It specifies CASTAGTSGASTDTQYF. This chain joins TRBV27 and TRBJ2-3, with 13 bases identical to TRBD2. Trimming at V came to 7 bases and at J to 0 bases, leaving 7 bases not matched to a gene. Germline-derived CDR1 and CDR2 are MNHEY and SMNVEV (reference sequence). The CDR3 is made up of 17 amino acids.

The chain has TRBV7-9 and TRBJ2-5; D assignment may be TRBD1 or TRBD2 (5 bases each). Germline-derived CDR1 and CDR2 are SEHNR and FQNEAQ (reference sequence). The V end lost 1 base, the J end lost 8 bases, and 8 bases lay between the germline ends. The CDR3 covers 12 residues. This chain's CDR3 is CASSLERGTQYF. The CDR3 DNA follows: TGTGCCAGCAGCTTAGAACGGGGCACCCAGTACTTC.

This chain links TRBV6-1 with TRBJ1-5; possibly TRBD1 for D (6 bases). CDR3 length equals 14 residues. V dropped 5 bases and J dropped 6 bases, with 14 bases sitting between them. CDR1 is MNHNS and CDR2 is SASEGT in the germline V gene. This CDR3 is CASSQGGGAQPQHF. CDR3 DNA: TGTGCCAGCAGTCAAGGAGGGGGAGCTCAGCCCCAGCATTTT.

The chain joins TRBV27 to TRBJ2-2; 9 positions agree with TRBD2. V lost 4 bases and J lost 5; bases outside the gene matches: 17. Germline V gene data show CDR1 as MNHEY and CDR2 as SMNVEV (reference sequence). The CDR3 contains 19 residues. This chain's CDR3 is CASSSARGRREGLTGELFF. DNA of the CDR3: TGTGCCAGCAGTTCCGCTCGAGGAAGGCGGGAGGGCCTTACCGGGGAGCTGTTTTTT.

The J gene is TRBJ2-3, the V gene TRBV10-3; 10 bases are a match to TRBD2. The CDR3 runs to 16 residues. CDR1 is ENHRY, CDR2 SYGVKD, per germline. Trimming removed 7 bases from V and 4 bases from J; junction bases left unmatched: 11. The DNA of the CDR3 is TGTGCCATCACCGACCCTAGCGGGAGTCGTGCAGATACGCAGTATTTT. It codes for CAITDPSGSRADTQYF.

V and J are TRBV28 and TRBJ2-1; tentatively, D is TRBD2 (5 bases). V lost 5 bases and J lost 4, with 9 bases in between. The germline gives CDR1 MDHEN, CDR2 SYDVKM. The CDR3 consists of 13 residues. CDR3 coding DNA: TGTGCCAGCAGTGGACTTTTATACAATGAGCAGTTCTTC. It encodes CASSGLLYNEQFF.

The chain employs TRBV4-2 and TRBJ2-7, with 9 bases identical to TRBD2. This CDR3 region has 15 residues. Trimming cost V 5 bases and J 2 bases; bases outside gene matches: 7. The V gene's germline CDR1 is LGHNA and CDR2 YNFKEQ. The CDR3 coding sequence is TGTGCCAGCAGCTCCCGACTAGCGGATACCTACGAGCAGTACTTC. Protein product: CASSSRLADTYEQYF.

The V and J genes are TRBV6-5 and TRBJ2-1; 8 positions match TRBD2. CDR1 and CDR2 (germline): MNHEY, SVGAGI. The CDR3 has 15 residues. V trimming: 6 bases; J trimming: 4 bases; junction bases outside the gene matches: 8. CDR3 sequence: CASSQNSGTYNEQFF. In nucleotides, the CDR3 is TGTGCCAGCAGCCAAAATAGCGGGACATACAATGAGCAGTTCTTC.

The chain employs TRBV7-9 and TRBJ2-7; 8 nucleotides line up with TRBD1. This CDR3 contains 15 residues. J gave up 5 bases and V 4 bases, and 10 bases lay outside the gene matches. CDR1 and CDR2 (germline): SEHNR, FQNEAQ (reference sequence). The CDR3 here is CASSYPGTGSNEQYF. Here the CDR3 DNA reads TGTGCCAGCAGCTACCCCGGGACAGGCAGCAACGAGCAGTACTTC.

This chain uses TRBV9 with TRBJ2-3; TRBD1 matches 10 bases. The CDR3 has 18 residues. Germline V lookup: CDR1 SGDLS, CDR2 YYNGEE. The trim removed 0 bases at V and 2 bases at J, leaving 9 bases unmatched. CDR3 sequence: CASSVALGTGALTDTQYF. The CDR3 DNA sequence: TGTGCCAGCAGCGTAGCCCTCGGGACAGGGGCCCTCACAGATACGCAGTATTTT.

This rearrangement joins TRBV27 to TRBJ1-4; TRBD1 matches 7 bases. Per germline, CDR1 MNHEY and CDR2 SMNVEV (reference sequence). The CDR3 has 13 residues. The J segment lost 12 bases and the V segment lost 4 bases, leaving 8 bases of the junction unmatched. CDR3 bases: TGTGCCAGCAGTTCTAGGACAGGTTTGGAACTGTTTTTT. Residues: CASSSRTGLELFF.

The gene calls are TRBV5-1 and TRBJ2-5; 8 bases are a match to TRBD1. This CDR3 has 15 residues. Germline trimming cut 2 bases from V and 0 bases from J; bases unmatched to any gene: 3. Germline lookup yields CDR1 SGHRS and CDR2 YFSETQ. The CDR3 sequence is CASSFTGGYQETQYF. DNA for the CDR3: TGCGCCAGCAGCTTTACAGGGGGGTACCAAGAGACCCAGTACTTC.

This clone came up once. This rearrangement joins TRBV5-4 to TRBJ2-7; D may be TRBD1 (6 bases). The V and J ends lost 0 bases and 6 bases respectively, with 13 bases between them. From germline, CDR1 is SGHNT and CDR2 YYREEE (reference sequence). The CDR3 has 14 amino acids. This chain's CDR3 is CASSLVGASREQYF. The CDR3 DNA follows: TGTGCCAGCAGCTTGGTGGGGGCAAGTCGCGAGCAGTACTTC. The variable domain in full, completed from reference TRBV5-4 and TRBJ2-7, reads ETGVTQSPTHLIKTRGQQVTLRCSSQSGHNTVSWYQQALGQGPQFIFQYYREEENGRGNFPPRFSGLQFPNYSSELNVNALELDDSALYLCASSLVGASREQYFGPGTRLTVT.

This sequence joins TRBV27 and TRBJ2-1; D may be TRBD2 (5 bases). The ends were cut back, 7 bases at V and 7 bases at J, with 23 bases in the middle. The length of the CDR3 is 16 residues. Germline V CDR1 and CDR2: MNHEY, SMNVEV (reference sequence). Here the CDR3 DNA reads TGTGCCAGCACCGCAACCGGAGGCCAGAAGGATAATGAGCAGTTCTTC. It specifies CASTATGGQKDNEQFF.

This chain connects TRBV21-1 to TRBJ2-7; TRBD1, the table's D call, was not compared with the DNA. TRBV21-1 is deemed a pseudogene. The CDR3 is 18 residues long. The CDR3 spells CASSKITTGGPVAYEQYF. The CDR3 bases are TGTGCCAGCAGCAAAATTACCACAGGGGGTCCAGTGGCGTACGAGCAGTACTTC.

This clone was observed a single time. V and J are TRBV7-9 and TRBJ2-7; D unclear. The CDR3 totals 12 residues. Trimming cost V 5 bases and J 4 bases, with 9 bases left between them. CDR1 SEHNR and CDR2 FQNEAQ come from the germline V gene (reference sequence). Here the CDR3 DNA reads TGTGCCAGCAGCGAAGACATGTACGAGCAGTACTTC. Translation: CASSEDMYEQYF.

The chain has TRBV7-2 and TRBJ1-3; no reliable D call. Germline CDR1 is SGHTA and CDR2 is FQGNSA. CDR3 length: 14 residues. V lost 5 bases and J 0 bases, leaving 8 bases between the germline ends. The CDR3 sequence: CASSPLGSGNTIYF. The CDR3, as DNA: TGTGCCAGCAGCCCGTTGGGCTCTGGAAACACCATATATTTT.

This chain links TRBV19 with TRBJ2-1; no firm D call. The CDR3 is 13 residues long. Germline V lookup: CDR1 LNHDA, CDR2 SQIVND (reference sequence). The V gene lost 5 bases and the J gene lost 2 bases, with 7 bases spanning the gap. CDR3 amino acids: CASSLLTYNEQFF. Here the CDR3 DNA reads TGTGCCAGTAGTCTCCTGACCTACAATGAGCAGTTCTTC.